This TCR beta chain was recovered during a study of blood T cell repertoires in COVID-19. Background on the study: Researchers got acute and convalescent COVID-19 samples from the United States, Italy and Spain. From T cells, B-cell-depleted T cells, or PBMCs came the material, which was cDNA or gDNA.

Sequenced by immunoSEQ multiplex PCR; TCRdb stores in-frame clones only, minus some. The data show about 120,000 clones, about 89% seen once. Germline CDR1 reads SGHNT; CDR2 reads YYREEE (reference sequence). The V gene end was trimmed by 2 bases and the J gene end by 8 bases; junction bases not matched to a gene: 7. The length of the CDR3 is 14 residues. This TCR was sampled from an older woman with acute or convalescent COVID-19. The chain uses TRBV5-4 and TRBJ2-3; 8 bases line up with TRBD2. Sample: peripheral blood. The chain's CDR3 is CASSLAGEIGTQYF. The CDR3 region has the DNA TGTGCCAGCAGCTTAGCGGGGGAGATTGGTACGCAGTATTTT.